This note documents a single T cell receptor beta chain sequence. These data come from a study of blood T cell repertoires in COVID-19. Overall study context: Some COVID-19 samples were acute and others convalescent; all came from the United States, Italy and Spain. Sample material is recorded as cDNA or gDNA derived from T cells, B-cell-depleted T cells, or PBMCs.

CDR3 size: 17 residues. Deletions cut 2 bases from V and 3 bases from J, with 19 bases between. The germline gives CDR1 KGHSH, CDR2 LQKENI. Authors' analysis steps: Amplification with reference gene primers provided the estimates of nucleated cell counts. Sequencing used immunoSEQ multiplex PCR; TCRdb keeps in-frame clones, though not all of them. The D gene and trimming were derived from the DNA, and the V and J assignments and clone size from that table. Among some 200,000 clones listed, approximately 89% were seen once. The sequencing sample was made of peripheral blood. The chain joins TRBV18 to TRBJ1-2; D possibly corresponds to TRBD1 (6 bases). The source of this sequence is a man aged 40-50 years with active or convalescent COVID-19. The chain's CDR3 is CASSPKRSPGVDYGYTF. The DNA of the CDR3 is TGTGCCAGCTCACCAAAAAGGTCTCCAGGGGTCGACTATGGCTACACCTTC. Filled out from reference TRBV18 and TRBJ1-2, the complete variable domain reads NAGVMQNPRHLVRRRGQEARLRCSPMKGHSHVYWYRQLPEEGLKFMVYLQKENIIDESGMPKERFSAEFPKEGPSILRIQQVVRGDSAAYFCASSPKRSPGVDYGYTFGSGTRLTVV.